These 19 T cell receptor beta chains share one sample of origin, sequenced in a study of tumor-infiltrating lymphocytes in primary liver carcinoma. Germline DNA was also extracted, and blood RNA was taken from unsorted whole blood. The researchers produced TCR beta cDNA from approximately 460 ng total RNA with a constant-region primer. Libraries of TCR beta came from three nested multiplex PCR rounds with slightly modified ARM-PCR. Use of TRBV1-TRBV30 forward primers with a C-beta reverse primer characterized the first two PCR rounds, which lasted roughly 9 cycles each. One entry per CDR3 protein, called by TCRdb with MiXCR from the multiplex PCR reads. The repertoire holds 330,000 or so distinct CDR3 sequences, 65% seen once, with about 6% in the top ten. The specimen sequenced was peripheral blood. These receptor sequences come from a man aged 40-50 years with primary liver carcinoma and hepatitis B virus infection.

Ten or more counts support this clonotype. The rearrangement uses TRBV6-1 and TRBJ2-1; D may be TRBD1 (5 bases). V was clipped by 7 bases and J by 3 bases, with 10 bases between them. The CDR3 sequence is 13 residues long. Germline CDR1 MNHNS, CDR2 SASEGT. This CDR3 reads CASNGRDYNEQFF. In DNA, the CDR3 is TGTGCCAGCAACGGCAGGGACTACAATGAGCAGTTCTTC.

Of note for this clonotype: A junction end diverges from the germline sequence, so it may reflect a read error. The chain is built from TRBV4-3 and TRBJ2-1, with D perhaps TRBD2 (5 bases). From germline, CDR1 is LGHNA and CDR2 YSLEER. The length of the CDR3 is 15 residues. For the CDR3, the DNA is TGCGCCAGCAGTTGCCAAGGGAGCTCCTACAATGATCAGTTCTTC. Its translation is CASSCQGSSYNDQFF.

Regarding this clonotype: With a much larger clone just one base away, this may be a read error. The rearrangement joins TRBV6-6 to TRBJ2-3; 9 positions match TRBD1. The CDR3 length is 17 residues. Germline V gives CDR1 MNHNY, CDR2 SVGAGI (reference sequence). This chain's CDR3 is CASGYLGTGTPTDTQYF. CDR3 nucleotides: TGTGCCAGCGGTTACCTTGGGACAGGGACCCCAACAGATACGCAGTATTTT.

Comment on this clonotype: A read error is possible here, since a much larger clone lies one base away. Written as DNA, the CDR3 is TGCGCCAGCAGCCAAGATCACCTAGCGGTCCACAATGAGGAGTTCTTC. Its translation: CASSQDHLAVHNEEFF. The chain employs TRBV4-3 and TRBJ2-1; TRBD2 matches 7 bases. The CDR3 has 16 residues. From germline, CDR1 is LGHNA and CDR2 YSLEER.

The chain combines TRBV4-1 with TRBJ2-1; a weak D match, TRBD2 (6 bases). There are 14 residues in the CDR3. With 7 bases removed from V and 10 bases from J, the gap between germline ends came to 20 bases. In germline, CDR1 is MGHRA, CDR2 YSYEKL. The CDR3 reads CASTLLLSGLEQFF. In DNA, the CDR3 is TGCGCCAGCACACTGCTGTTGAGCGGGCTGGAGCAGTTCTTC.

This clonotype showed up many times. CDR3 sequence (DNA): TGTGCCAGCTTCCCGGGGGGGGACATCTCCTACAATGAGCAGTTCTTC. Translated, it gives CASFPGGDISYNEQFF. The chain is built from TRBV6-1 and TRBJ2-1; TRBD2 agrees at 8 bases. The CDR3 runs to 16 residues. Germline V gene sequence: CDR1 MNHNS, CDR2 SASEGT. Trimming at V came to 8 bases and at J to 0 bases, leaving 9 bases not matched to a gene.

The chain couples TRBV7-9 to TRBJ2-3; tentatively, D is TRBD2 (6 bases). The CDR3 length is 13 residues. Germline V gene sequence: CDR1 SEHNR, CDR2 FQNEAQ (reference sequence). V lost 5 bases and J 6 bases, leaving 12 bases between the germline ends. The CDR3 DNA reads TGTGCCAGCAGCCCTAACCGGGGGGATACGCAGTATTTT. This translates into CASSPNRGDTQYF.

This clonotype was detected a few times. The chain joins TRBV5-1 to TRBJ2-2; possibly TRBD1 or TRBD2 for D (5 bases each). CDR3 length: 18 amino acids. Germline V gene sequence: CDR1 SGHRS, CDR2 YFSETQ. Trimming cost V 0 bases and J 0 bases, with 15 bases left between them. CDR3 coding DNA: TGCGCCAGCAGCTTGGTCCGGGGCGGACTCGCGAACACCGGGGAGCTGTTTTTT. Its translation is CASSLVRGGLANTGELFF.

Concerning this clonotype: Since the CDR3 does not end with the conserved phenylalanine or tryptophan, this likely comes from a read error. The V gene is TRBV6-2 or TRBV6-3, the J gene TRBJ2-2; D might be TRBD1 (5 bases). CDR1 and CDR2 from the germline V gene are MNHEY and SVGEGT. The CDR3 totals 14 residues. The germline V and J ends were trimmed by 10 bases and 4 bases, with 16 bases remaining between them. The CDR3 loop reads CANSPTGITGELFS. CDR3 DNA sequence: TGTGCCAACAGCCCCACAGGAATCACCGGGGAGCTGTTTTCT.

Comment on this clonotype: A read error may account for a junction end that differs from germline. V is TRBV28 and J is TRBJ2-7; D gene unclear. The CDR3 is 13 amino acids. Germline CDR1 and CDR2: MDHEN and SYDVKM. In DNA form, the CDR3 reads TGTGCCAGCACTGTAGGCGGTGCCTATGAGCAGTACTTC. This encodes CASTVGGAYEQYF.

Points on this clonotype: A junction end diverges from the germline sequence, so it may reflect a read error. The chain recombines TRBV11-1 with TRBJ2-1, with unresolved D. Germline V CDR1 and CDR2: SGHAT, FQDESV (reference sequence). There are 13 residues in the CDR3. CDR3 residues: CANSLGLGNEQFF. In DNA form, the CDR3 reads TGTGCCAACAGCCTCGGTTTAGGCAATGAGCAGTTCTTC.

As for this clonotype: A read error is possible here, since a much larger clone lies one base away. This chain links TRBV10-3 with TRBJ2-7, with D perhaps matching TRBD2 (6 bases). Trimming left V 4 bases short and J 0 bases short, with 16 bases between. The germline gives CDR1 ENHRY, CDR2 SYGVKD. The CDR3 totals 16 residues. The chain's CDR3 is CAISGSWDGSSYEQYF. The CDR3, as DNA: TGTGCCATCAGTGGGTCCTGGGACGGGAGCTCCTACGAGCAGTACTTC.

CDR3 sequence reads: CASSRGAGLAGTGELFF. DNA of the CDR3: TGCGCCAGCAGTCGTGGGGCCGGACTAGCGGGAACCGGGGAGCTGTTTTTT. The chain recombines TRBV5-1 with TRBJ2-2; TRBD2 aligns across 12 bases. J lost 5 bases, V lost 5 bases, and 10 bases had no gene match. CDR1 SGHRS and CDR2 YFSETQ come from the germline V gene. The CDR3 covers 17 residues.

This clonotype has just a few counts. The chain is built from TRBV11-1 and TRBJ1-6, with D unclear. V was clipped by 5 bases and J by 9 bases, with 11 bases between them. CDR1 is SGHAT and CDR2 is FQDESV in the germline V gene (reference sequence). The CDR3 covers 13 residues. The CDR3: CASSRARGSPLHF. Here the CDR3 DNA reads TGTGCCAGCAGCAGGGCGCGGGGTTCACCCCTCCACTTT.

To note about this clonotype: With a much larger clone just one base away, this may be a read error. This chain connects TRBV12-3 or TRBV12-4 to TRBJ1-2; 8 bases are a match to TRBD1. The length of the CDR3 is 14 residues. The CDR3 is CASRHGQGFYDYTF. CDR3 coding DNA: TGTGCCAGCAGGCATGGACAGGGTTTCTATGACTACACCTTC.

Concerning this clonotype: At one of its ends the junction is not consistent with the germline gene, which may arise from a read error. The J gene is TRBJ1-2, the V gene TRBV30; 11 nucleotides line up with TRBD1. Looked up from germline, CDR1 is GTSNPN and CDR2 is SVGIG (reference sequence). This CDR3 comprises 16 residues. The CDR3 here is CAWSTPGQGENYGCTF. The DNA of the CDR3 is TGTGCCTGGAGTACACCGGGACAGGGGGAAAACTATGGCTGCACCTTC. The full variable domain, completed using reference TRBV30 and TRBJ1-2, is SQTIHQWPATLVQPVGSPLSLECTVEGTSNPNLYWYRQAAGRGLQLLFYSVGIGQISSEVPQNLSASRPQDRQFILSSKKLLLSDSGFYLCAWSTPGQGENYGCTFGSGTRLTVV.

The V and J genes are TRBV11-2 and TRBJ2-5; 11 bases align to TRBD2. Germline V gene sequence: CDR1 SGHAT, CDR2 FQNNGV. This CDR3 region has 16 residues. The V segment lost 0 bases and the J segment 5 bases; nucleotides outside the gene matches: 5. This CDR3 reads CASSLEGLAGMETQYF. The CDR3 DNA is TGTGCCAGCAGCTTAGAAGGACTAGCGGGTATGGAGACCCAGTACTTC.

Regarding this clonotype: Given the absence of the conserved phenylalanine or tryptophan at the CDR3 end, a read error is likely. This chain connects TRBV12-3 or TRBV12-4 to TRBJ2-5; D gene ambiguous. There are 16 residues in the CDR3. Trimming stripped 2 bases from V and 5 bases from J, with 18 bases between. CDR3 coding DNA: TGTGCCAGCAGTTTATCCGTTCGGCAGGTTGGCGAGACCCAGTACATC. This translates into CASSLSVRQVGETQYI.

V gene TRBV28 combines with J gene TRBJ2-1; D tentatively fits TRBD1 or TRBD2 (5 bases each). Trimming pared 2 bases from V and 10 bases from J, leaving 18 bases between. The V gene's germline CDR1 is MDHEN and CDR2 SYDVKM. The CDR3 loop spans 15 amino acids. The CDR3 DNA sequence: TGTGCCAGCAGTTTAGGGGGTTCGGGTCGCAAGGAGCAGTTCTTC. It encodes CASSLGGSGRKEQFF. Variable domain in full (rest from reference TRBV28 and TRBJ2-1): DVKVTQSSRYLVKRTGEKVFLECVQDMDHENMFWYRQDPGLGLRLIYFSYDVKMKEKGDIPEGYSVSREKKERFSLILESASTNQTSMYLCASSLGGSGRKEQFFGPGTRLTVL.